This T cell receptor (beta chain) was observed in a study of blood T cell repertoires in COVID-19. This CDR3 region has 13 residues. Deletions cut 2 bases from V and 6 bases from J, with 10 bases between. Germline CDR1 and CDR2: SGHAT and FQNNGV. The authors' processing: Amplification from reference gene primers served as the basis for estimated nucleated cell counts. Clones were sequenced by immunoSEQ multiplex PCR, and TCRdb holds only the in-frame ones, with some missing. That table furnishes V, J and clone size, whereas the DNA furnished D and trimming. The sample gives 200,000 to 250,000 clones, over 70% of which show up once; over 7% is in the top ten.

Material for sequencing was peripheral blood. The rearrangement uses TRBV11-2 and TRBJ1-2; weak D call: TRBD1 (5 bases). This receptor was identified in a woman in her seventies with acute or convalescent COVID-19. The CDR3 region has the DNA TGTGCCAGCAGCTTATCTCCCAGGGATGGCTACACCTTC. Amino acids: CASSLSPRDGYTF.